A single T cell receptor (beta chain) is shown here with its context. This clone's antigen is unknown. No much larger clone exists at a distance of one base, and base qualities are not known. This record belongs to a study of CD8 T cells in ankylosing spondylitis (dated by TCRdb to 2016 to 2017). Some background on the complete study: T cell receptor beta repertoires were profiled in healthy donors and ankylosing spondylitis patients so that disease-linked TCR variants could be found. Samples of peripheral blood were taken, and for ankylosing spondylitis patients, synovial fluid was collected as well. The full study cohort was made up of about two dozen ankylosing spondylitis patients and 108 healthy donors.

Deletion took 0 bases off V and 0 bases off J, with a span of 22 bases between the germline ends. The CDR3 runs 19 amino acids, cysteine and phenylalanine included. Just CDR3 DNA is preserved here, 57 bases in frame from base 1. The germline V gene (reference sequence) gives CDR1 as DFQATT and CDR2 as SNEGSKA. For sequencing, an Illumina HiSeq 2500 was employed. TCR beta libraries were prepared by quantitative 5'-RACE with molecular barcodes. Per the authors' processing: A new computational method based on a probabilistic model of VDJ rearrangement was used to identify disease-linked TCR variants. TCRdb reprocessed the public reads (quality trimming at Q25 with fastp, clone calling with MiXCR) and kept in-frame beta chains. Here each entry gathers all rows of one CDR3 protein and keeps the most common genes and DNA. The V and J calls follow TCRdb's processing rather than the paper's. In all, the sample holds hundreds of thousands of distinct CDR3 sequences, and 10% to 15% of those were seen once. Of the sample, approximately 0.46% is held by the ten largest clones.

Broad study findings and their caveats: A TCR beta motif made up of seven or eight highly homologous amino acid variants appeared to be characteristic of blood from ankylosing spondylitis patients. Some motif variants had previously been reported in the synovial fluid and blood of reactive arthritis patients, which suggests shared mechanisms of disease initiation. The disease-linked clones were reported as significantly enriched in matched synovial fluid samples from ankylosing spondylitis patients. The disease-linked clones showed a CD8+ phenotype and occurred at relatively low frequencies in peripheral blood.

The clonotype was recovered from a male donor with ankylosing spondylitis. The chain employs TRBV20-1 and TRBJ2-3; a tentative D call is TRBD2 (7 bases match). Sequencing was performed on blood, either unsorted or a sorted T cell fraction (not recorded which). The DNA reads TGCAGTGCTAGAGAAGGGGGAGCGGGACCATCTACTAGCACAGATACGCAGTATTTT. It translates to CSAREGGAGPSTSTDTQYF.